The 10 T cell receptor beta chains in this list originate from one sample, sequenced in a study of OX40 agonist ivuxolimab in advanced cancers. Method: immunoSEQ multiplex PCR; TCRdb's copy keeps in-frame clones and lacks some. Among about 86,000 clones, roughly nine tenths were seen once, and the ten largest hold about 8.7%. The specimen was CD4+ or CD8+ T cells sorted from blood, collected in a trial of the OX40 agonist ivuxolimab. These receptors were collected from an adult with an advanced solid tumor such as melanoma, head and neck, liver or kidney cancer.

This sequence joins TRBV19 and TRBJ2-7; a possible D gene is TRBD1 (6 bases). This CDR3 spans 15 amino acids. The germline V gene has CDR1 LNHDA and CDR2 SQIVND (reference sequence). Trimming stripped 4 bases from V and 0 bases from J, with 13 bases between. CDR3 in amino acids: CASSTTGDISYEQYF. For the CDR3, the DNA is TGTGCCAGTAGTACAACCGGGGACATCTCCTACGAGCAGTACTTC.

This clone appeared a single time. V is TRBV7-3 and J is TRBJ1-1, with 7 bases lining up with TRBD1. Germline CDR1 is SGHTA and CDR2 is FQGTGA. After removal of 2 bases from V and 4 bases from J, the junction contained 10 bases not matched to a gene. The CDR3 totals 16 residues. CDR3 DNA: TGTGCCAGCAGCTTATGGGCCACAGGGGTGGGCACTGAAGCTTTCTTT. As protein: CASSLWATGVGTEAFF.

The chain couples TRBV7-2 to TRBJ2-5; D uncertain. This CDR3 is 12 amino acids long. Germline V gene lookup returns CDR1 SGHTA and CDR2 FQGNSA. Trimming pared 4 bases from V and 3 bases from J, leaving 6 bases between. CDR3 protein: CASSSNEETQYF. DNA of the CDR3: TGTGCCAGCAGCTCGAATGAAGAGACCCAGTACTTC. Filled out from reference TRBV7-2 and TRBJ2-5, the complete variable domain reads GAGVSQSPSNKVTEKGKDVELRCDPISGHTALYWYRQSLGQGLEFLIYFQGNSAPDKSGLPSDRFSAERTGGSVSTLTIQRTQQEDSAVYLCASSSNEETQYFGPGTRLLVL.

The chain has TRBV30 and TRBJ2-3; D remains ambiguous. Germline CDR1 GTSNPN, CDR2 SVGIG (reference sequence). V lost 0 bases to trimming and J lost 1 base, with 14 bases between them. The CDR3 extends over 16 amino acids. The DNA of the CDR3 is TGTGCCTGGAGTGTACCCGTTGGAAGAGGCACAGATACGCAGTATTTT. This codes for CAWSVPVGRGTDTQYF.

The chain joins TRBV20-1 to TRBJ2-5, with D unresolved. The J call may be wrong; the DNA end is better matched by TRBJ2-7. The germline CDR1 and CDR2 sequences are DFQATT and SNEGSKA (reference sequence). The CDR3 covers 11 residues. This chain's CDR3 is CSARGPGEQYF. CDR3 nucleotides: TGCAGTGCTAGAGGCCCGGGCGAGCAGTACTTC.

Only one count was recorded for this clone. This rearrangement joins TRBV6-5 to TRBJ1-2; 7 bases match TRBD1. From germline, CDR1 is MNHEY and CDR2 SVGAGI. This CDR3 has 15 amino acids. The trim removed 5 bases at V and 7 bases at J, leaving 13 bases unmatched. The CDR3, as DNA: TGTGCCAGCAGTCCCAACCATAGACAGGGTTCTGGCTACACCTTC. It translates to CASSPNHRQGSGYTF.

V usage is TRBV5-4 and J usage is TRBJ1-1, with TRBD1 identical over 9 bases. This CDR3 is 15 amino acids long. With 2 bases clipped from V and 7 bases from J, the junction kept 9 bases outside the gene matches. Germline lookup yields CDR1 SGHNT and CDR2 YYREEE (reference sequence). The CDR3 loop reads CASSFGDRGIVEAFF. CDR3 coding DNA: TGTGCCAGCAGCTTCGGAGACAGGGGGATTGTTGAAGCTTTCTTT.

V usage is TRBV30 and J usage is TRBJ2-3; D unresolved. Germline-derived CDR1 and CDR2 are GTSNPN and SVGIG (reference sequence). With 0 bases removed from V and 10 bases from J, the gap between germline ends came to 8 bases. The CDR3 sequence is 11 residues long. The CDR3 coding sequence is TGTGCCTGGAGTGTAACAGAGGCGCAGTATTTT. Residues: CAWSVTEAQYF. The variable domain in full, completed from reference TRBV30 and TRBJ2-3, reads SQTIHQWPATLVQPVGSPLSLECTVEGTSNPNLYWYRQAAGRGLQLLFYSVGIGQISSEVPQNLSASRPQDRQFILSSKKLLLSDSGFYLCAWSVTEAQYFGPGTRLTVL.

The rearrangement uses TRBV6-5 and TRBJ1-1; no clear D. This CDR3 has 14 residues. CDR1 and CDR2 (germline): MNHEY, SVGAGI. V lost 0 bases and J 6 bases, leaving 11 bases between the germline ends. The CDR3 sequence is CASSYSGPTAEAFF. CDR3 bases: TGTGCCAGCAGTTACTCTGGGCCCACCGCTGAAGCTTTCTTT.

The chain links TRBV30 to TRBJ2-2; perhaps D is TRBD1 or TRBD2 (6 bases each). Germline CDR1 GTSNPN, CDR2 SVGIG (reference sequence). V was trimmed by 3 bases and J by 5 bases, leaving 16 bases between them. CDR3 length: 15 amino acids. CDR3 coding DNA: TGTGCCTGGAGCGTTCCAGGAGGGGGAACCGGGGAGCTGTTTTTT. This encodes CAWSVPGGGTGELFF.